This section outlines one TCR beta chain sequence together with its context. A few counts support this clone. Its specific antigen is unknown. Base qualities are not at hand, and no much larger clone is one base apart. The immunoSEQ Assay, a bias-controlled multiplex PCR, was used to amplify TCRbeta CDR3 regions from genomic DNA. Per the authors' processing: Nucleated cell counts per sample were estimated from amplification of reference gene primers within the assay. To quantify the absolute abundance of each unique TCRbeta CDR3 rearrangement, sequence reads were collapsed and filtered. For each sample, productive Simpson clonality was calculated as the square root of Simpson's diversity index over productive rearrangements. Drawn from immuneACCESS, this table holds only the in-frame rearrangements with V and J called that TCRdb kept. Clones are partly lost; checked studies trace under half to an unresolved V gene and leave the rest unexplained. V, J and clone size were drawn from that table, and D and trimming were deduced from the DNA. The sample contains about 150,000 clones, more than 80% of them found a single time. The biggest ten clones account for 13% of the sample.

This sample is drawn from a study of blood T cell repertoires in COVID-19 (dated by TCRdb to 2018 to 2021). General notes on the study: Samples from collaborators originated in the United States, Italy and Spain and spanned both the acute and convalescent phases of COVID-19. The prospective study material was composed of cDNA or gDNA derived from T cells, B-cell-depleted T cells, or PBMCs. Subjects who had been exposed to COVID-19, were actively infected with it, or had recovered from it provided the deeply sampled blood TCRbeta repertoires that made up the dataset. The repertoires were released in a freely available public database intended as a resource for research on the immune response to SARS-CoV-2. Samples came from the ongoing ImmuneRACE study (first 160 participants) plus 1,254 subjects from 6 global collaborators. Nearly every sample came with metadata listing a de-identified subject ID, COVID-19 status, age in years and sex. Where available, HLA class I and class II types were obtained from metadata supplied by the sample provider rather than from assay-based typing. What the work shows at the level of the full study, not this receptor alone: How much clinical and demographic metadata was included differed by source and by participant, and the metadata was provided uncurated.

In Seattle, one collaborating source enrolled patients while the infection was active and tracked those patients longitudinally over the course of disease. The collaborating institutions used their own protocols to collect whole blood in K2EDTA tubes. For TCRbeta analysis, collaborator samples were shipped as frozen whole blood, as isolated PBMCs, or as DNA extracted from either sample type. The CDR3 numbers 14 residues from cysteine through phenylalanine. Left in the record is the CDR3 DNA by itself, 42 bases read in frame from the first base. The junction shows trimming of 3 bases on V and 5 bases on J, and the gene matches do not reach 3 bases of it. From the germline V gene (reference sequence), CDR1 is SEHNR and CDR2 is FQNEAQ.

Sequencing used peripheral blood. The sequence came from a man aged 18 to 29 with COVID-19, enrolled during active disease. The V and J segments used are TRBV7-9 and TRBJ1-5, with TRBD1 identical over 8 junction bases. The CDR3 reads as follows: CASSFGQGHQPQHF. The nucleotides are TGTGCCAGCAGCTTCGGACAGGGTCATCAGCCCCAGCATTTT.